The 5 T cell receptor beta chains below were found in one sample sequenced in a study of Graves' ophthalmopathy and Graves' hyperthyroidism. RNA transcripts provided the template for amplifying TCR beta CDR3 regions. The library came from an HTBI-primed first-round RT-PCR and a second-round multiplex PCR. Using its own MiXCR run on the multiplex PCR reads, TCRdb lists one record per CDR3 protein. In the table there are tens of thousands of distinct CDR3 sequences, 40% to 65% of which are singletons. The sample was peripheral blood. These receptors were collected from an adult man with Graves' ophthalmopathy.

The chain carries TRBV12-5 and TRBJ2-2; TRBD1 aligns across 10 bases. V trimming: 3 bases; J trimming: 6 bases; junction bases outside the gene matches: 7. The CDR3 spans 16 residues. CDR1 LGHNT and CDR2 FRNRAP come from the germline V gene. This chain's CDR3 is CASGLSTGTGAGELFF. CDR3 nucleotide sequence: TGTGCTAGTGGTTTATCAACCGGGACAGGGGCCGGGGAGCTGTTTTTT.

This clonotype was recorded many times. CDR3 region: CASIGVRQNEKLFF. In DNA form, the CDR3 reads TGTGCCAGCATTGGGGTCAGGCAGAATGAAAAACTGTTTTTT. The rearrangement uses TRBV28 and TRBJ1-4, with no clear D. Between the trimmed V and J ends, which lost 7 bases and 5 bases, there was a span of 14 bases. Per germline, CDR1 MDHEN and CDR2 SYDVKM. CDR3 length: 14 amino acids.

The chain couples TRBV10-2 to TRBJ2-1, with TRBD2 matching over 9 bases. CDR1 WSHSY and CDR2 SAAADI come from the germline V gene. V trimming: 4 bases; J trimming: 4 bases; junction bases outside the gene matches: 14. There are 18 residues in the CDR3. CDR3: CASSVGLAGTGGYNEQFF. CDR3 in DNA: TGCGCCAGCAGTGTAGGTCTAGCGGGGACGGGAGGTTACAATGAGCAGTTCTTC.

CDR3 in DNA: TGTGCCAGCAGCTTACGTCGGACAGGGGGAGACGAGCAGTACGTC. This gives the protein CASSLRRTGGDEQYV. This sequence joins TRBV7-8 and TRBJ2-7; 10 bases agree with TRBD1. Looked up from germline, CDR1 is SGHVS and CDR2 is FQNEAQ. The CDR3 runs 15 residues. J was trimmed by 5 bases and V by 2 bases; bases with no gene match: 6.

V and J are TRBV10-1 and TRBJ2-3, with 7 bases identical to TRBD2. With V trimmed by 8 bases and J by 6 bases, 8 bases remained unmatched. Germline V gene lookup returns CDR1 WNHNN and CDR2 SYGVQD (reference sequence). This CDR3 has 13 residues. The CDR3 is CASGGVESDTQYF. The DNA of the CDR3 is TGCGCCAGCGGGGGGGTGGAGTCGGATACGCAGTATTTT.